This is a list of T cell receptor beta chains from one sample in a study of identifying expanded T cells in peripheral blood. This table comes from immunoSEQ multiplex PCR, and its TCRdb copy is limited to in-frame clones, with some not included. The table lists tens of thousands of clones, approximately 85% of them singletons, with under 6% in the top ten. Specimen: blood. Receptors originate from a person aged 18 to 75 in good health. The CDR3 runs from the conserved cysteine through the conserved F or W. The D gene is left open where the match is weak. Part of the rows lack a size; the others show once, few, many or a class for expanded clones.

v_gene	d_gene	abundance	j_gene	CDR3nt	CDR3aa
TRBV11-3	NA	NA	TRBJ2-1	TGTGCCAGCAGCTCGGATAAACCGAGCAATGAGCAGTTCTTC	CASSSDKPSNEQFF
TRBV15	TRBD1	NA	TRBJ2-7	TGTGCCACCAGCAGAGAGGACAGGACCCCGGACGAGCAGTACTTC	CATSREDRTPDEQYF
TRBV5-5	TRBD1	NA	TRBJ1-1	TGTGCCAGCAGCTTGGCAATGACAGGGGTGACTGAAGCTTTCTTT	CASSLAMTGVTEAFF
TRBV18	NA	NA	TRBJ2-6	TGTGCCAGCTCACACGACAGGTTACCTCATTCTGGGGCCAACGTCCTGACTTTC	CASSHDRLPHSGANVLTF
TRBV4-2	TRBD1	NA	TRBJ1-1	TGTGCCAGCAGCCAAGATCGGGGGACAGGGGGGACTGAAGCTTTCTTT	CASSQDRGTGGTEAFF
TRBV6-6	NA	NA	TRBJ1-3	TGTGCCAGCAGTTACTCATGGGAATCGAACACCATATATTTT	CASSYSWESNTIYF
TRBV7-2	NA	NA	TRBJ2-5	TGTGCCAGCAGCGCAGACAGTGGACTGACAGAGACCCAGTACTTC	CASSADSGLTETQYF
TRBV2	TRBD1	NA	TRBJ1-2	TGTGCCAGCAGTCCTCAGGGGGGATATGGCTACACCTTC	CASSPQGGYGYTF
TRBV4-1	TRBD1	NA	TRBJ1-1	TGCGCCAGCAGCCAAGATAGGGACAGGGGGCATCGGGCTGAAGCTTTCTTT	CASSQDRDRGHRAEAFF
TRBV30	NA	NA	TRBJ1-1	TGTGCCTGGAATGGCCCTGGGGCTGAAGCTTTCTTT	CAWNGPGAEAFF
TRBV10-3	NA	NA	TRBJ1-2	TGTGCCATCACGCGAGGGTGGTATTCTAACTATGGCTACACCTTC	CAITRGWYSNYGYTF
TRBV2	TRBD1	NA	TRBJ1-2	TGTGCCAGCAGTGGGGCGGACAGGGGGCCGCACTCTGGCTACACCTTC	CASSGADRGPHSGYTF
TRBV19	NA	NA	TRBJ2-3	TGTGCCAGTAGCTCGGGACACCACCGAACAGATACGCAGTATTTT	CASSSGHHRTDTQYF
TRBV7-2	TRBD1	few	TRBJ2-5	TGTGCCAGCAGTCGGACAGGCCAAGAGACCCAGTACTTC	CASSRTGQETQYF
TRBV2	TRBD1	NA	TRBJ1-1	TGTGCCAGCAGACTACCCACCCGGACAGGGGTTCACACTGAAGCTTTCTTT	CASRLPTRTGVHTEAFF
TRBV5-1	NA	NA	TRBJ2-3	TGCGCCAGCAGCTTGGAATCCGGGACAATGTCTAGCACAGATACGCAGTATTTT	CASSLESGTMSSTDTQYF
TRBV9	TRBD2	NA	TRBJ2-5	TGTGCCAGCCAGGGGAGCGGGGGGTTCCAAGAGACCCAGTACTTC	CASQGSGGFQETQYF
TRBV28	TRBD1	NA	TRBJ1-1	TGTGCCAGCAGTGATCAGGGGGCCCTCAGAGCTTTCTTT	CASSDQGALRAFF
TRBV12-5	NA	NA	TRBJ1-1	TGTGCTAGTGCTAAAGGAAGGGGCAGGGAATCCTGGGCTTTCTTT	CASAKGRGRESWAFF
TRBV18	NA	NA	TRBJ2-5	TGTGCCAGCTCACCACCGCAGAGGAAGGGGCAAGAGACCCAGTACTTC	CASSPPQRKGQETQYF
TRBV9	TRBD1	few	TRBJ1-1	TGTGCCAGCAGCGTATCTTCAGGGGGCAAGGGTCCGGAGACTGAAGCTTTCTTT	CASSVSSGGKGPETEAFF
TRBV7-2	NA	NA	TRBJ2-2	TGTGCCAGCAGCCATAGCGCGGCGAACACCGGGGAGCTGTTTTTT	CASSHSAANTGELFF
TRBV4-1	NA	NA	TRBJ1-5	TGCGCCAGCAGCCAAGAGGGGGGAAATCAGCCCCAGCATTTT	CASSQEGGNQPQHF
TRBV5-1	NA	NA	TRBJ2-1	TGCGCCAGCAGCCTAGAGGCCCTGGGAGAGCAGTTCTTC	CASSLEALGEQFF
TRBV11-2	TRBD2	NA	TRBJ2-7	TGTGCCAGCAGCCCGGCGGGACTAGCTTACGAGCAGTACTTC	CASSPAGLAYEQYF
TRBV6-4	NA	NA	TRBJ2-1	TGTGCCAGCACTACGACTAGGGTCGCCTACAATGAGCAGTTCTTC	CASTTTRVAYNEQFF
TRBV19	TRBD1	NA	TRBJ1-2	TGTGCCACCACATACGCCGGGACAGGGGTTGTCAATGGCTACACCTTC	CATTYAGTGVVNGYTF
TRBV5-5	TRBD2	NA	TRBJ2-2	TGTGCCAGCAGCTTGGCCGGAACTAGCGGGAAGATCGGGGAGCTGTTTTTT	CASSLAGTSGKIGELFF
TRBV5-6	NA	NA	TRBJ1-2	TGTGCCAGCAGCTTGGGATCAGGAGCGAACTATGGCTACACCTTC	CASSLGSGANYGYTF
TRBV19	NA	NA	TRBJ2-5	TGTGCCAGTAGTATAGGGACAGCCCAAGAGACCCAGTACTTC	CASSIGTAQETQYF
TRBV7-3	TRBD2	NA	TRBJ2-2	TGTGCCAGCAGCCACGGGACTAGCACCGGGGAGCTGTTTTTT	CASSHGTSTGELFF
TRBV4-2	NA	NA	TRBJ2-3	TGTGCCAGCAGCCCAATCGGGACGGACCCGGCAGATACGCAGTATTTT	CASSPIGTDPADTQYF
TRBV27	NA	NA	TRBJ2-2	TGTGCCAGCATGGCAGCGGCGATCACCGGGGAGCTGTTTTTT	CASMAAAITGELFF
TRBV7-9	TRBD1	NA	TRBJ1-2	TGTGCCAGCAGCTTAGCGACAGGGTCCCCTGGCTACACCTTC	CASSLATGSPGYTF
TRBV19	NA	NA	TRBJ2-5	TGTGCCAGTAGGGGGCCTGGCGGGACCCAGTACTTC	CASRGPGGTQYF
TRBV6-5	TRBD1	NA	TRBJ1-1	TGTGCCAGCAGTTACTCCAGGGGGGATGAAGCTTTCTTT	CASSYSRGDEAFF
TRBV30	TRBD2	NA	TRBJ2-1	TGTGCCTGGAGTGTAACTAGCGGAGCTTTGGATGAGCAGTTCTTC	CAWSVTSGALDEQFF
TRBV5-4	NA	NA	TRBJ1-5	TGTGCCAGCAGCCTCCAGGGTAGCAATCAGCCCCAGCATTTT	CASSLQGSNQPQHF
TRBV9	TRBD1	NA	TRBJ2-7	TGTGCCAGCAATTCGAGGCAGGGGGCCGAGCAGTACTTC	CASNSRQGAEQYF
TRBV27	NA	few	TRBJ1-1	TGTGCCAGCAGTTTAGGCTCCGGACAGTTAAACACTGAAGCTTTCTTT	CASSLGSGQLNTEAFF
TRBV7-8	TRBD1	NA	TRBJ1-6	TGTGCCAGCAGCTCCGGGACAGGGAATTCACCCCTCCACTTT	CASSSGTGNSPLHF
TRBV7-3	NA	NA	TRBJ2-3	TGTGCCAGCAGCTTAAATCCCCCCAGGGTAGTCGGCACAGATACGCAGTATTTT	CASSLNPPRVVGTDTQYF
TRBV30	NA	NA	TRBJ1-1	TGTGCCTGGACGCGAGGGGGCACTGAAGCTTTCTTT	CAWTRGGTEAFF
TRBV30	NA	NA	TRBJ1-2	TGTGCCTGGACAGTTGCTAACTATGGCTACACCTTC	CAWTVANYGYTF
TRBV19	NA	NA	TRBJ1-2	TGTGCCAGTAGTATGGGCCGGGTACAGGCGGATGGCTACACCTTC	CASSMGRVQADGYTF
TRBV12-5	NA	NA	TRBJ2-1	TGTGCTAGTGGTTTGGTACCTAAAGAGCCCACCCACAACAATGAGCAGTTCTTC	CASGLVPKEPTHNNEQFF
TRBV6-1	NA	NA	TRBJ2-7	TGTGCCAGCAGTGAAGTTCGGTATAGGGGGTTGCACGAGCAGTACTTC	CASSEVRYRGLHEQYF
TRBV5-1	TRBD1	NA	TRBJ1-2	TGCGCCAGCAGCCAAGGACAGGGAGCTAACTATGGCTACACCTTC	CASSQGQGANYGYTF
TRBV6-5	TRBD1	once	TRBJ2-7	TGTGCCAGCAGTTACTCCCGGGACAGGGGAACCTACGAGCAGTACTTC	CASSYSRDRGTYEQYF
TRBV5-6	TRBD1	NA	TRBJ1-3	TGTGCCAGCAGCCAGGGACAGGGCCCCGGAAACACCATATATTTT	CASSQGQGPGNTIYF
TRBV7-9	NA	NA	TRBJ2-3	TGTGCCAGCAGCCTGGCCGGGGTCACAGATACGCAGTATTTT	CASSLAGVTDTQYF
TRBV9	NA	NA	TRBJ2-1	TGTGCCAGCGGGAGGATATCGGGTGAGCAGTTCTTC	CASGRISGEQFF
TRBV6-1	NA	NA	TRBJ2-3	TGTGCCAGCAGTGATTCTGGGGTGGATACGCAGTATTTT	CASSDSGVDTQYF
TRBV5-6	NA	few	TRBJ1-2	TGTGCCAGCACCTCCGGACCAAACAGAGTGATAGGGAGTGGCTACACCTTC	CASTSGPNRVIGSGYTF
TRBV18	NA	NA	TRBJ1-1	TGTGCCAGCTCACCAAATAGTATGGGGGGCCGCACTGAAGCTTTCTTT	CASSPNSMGGRTEAFF